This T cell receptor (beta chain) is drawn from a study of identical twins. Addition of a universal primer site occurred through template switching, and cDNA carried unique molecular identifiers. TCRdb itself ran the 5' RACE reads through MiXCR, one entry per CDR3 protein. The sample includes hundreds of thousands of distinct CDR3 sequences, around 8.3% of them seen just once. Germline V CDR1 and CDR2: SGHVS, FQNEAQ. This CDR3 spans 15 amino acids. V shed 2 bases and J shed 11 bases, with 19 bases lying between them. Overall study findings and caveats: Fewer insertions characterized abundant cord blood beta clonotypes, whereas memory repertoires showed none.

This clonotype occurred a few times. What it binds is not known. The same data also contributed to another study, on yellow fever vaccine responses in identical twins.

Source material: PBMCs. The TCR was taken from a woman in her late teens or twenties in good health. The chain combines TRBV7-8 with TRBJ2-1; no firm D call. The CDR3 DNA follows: TGTGCCAGCAGCTTAAGGTCGTCGAAGGAGACCAAGCAGTTCTTC. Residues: CASSLRSSKETKQFF.